This is a list of T cell receptor beta chains from one sample in a study of control samples from healthy donors and cancer patients. This table comes from immunoSEQ multiplex PCR, and its TCRdb copy is limited to in-frame clones, with some not included. The sample contains 78,000 or so clones, more than 75% of which appear only once. Sequenced material: blood. The receptors here all came from a man aged 50 to 60 in good health. Both conserved end residues are part of each CDR3. Fields, in order: D gene, CDR3 length, clone size, J gene, V gene, CDR3 DNA, CDR3 protein. D genes are given only for firm matches. Expanded clones are given a class, and other clones once, few, many or no size at all.

d_gene: TRBD1; len: 16; abundance: .; j_gene: TRBJ2-7; v_gene: TRBV14; CDR3nt: TGTGCCAGCAGCCAAAGTTTGGGACAGGGTGGCCACGAGCAGTACTTC; CDR3aa: CASSQSLGQGGHEQYF
d_gene: .; len: 13; abundance: .; j_gene: TRBJ1-1; v_gene: TRBV19; CDR3nt: TGTGCCAGTAGTTCTGAGGGGCGCACTGAAGCTTTCTTT; CDR3aa: CASSSEGRTEAFF
d_gene: .; len: 13; abundance: .; j_gene: TRBJ1-1; v_gene: TRBV6-6; CDR3nt: TGTGCCAGCTATAGGAGGGACGGCACTGAAGCTTTCTTT; CDR3aa: CASYRRDGTEAFF
d_gene: TRBD1; len: 13; abundance: .; j_gene: TRBJ2-7; v_gene: TRBV29-1; CDR3nt: TGCAGCGTTGAGTTGGGACAGGTAGGCGAGCAGTACTTC; CDR3aa: CSVELGQVGEQYF
d_gene: TRBD1; len: 15; abundance: few; j_gene: TRBJ2-7; v_gene: TRBV10-1; CDR3nt: TGCGCCAGCAGTGTCTTACCGGGACAGGGACACGAGCAGTACTTC; CDR3aa: CASSVLPGQGHEQYF
d_gene: TRBD1; len: 15; abundance: .; j_gene: TRBJ1-6; v_gene: TRBV6-6; CDR3nt: TGTGCCACCTCCGGGACAGGGGGTGCGAATTCACCCCTCCACTTT; CDR3aa: CATSGTGGANSPLHF
d_gene: TRBD2; len: 15; abundance: once; j_gene: TRBJ2-1; v_gene: TRBV18; CDR3nt: TGTGCCAGCTCAGCCCGATTGGGGGGGTACAATGAGCAGTTCTTC; CDR3aa: CASSARLGGYNEQFF
d_gene: .; len: 15; abundance: once; j_gene: TRBJ1-5; v_gene: TRBV24-1; CDR3nt: TGTGCCACCAGTGCGAAGGGGATCTTCAATCAGCCCCAGCATTTT; CDR3aa: CATSAKGIFNQPQHF
d_gene: .; len: 12; abundance: once; j_gene: TRBJ2-5; v_gene: TRBV18; CDR3nt: TGTGCCAGCTCACCGAAGGAAGAGACCCAGTACTTC; CDR3aa: CASSPKEETQYF
d_gene: .; len: 13; abundance: .; j_gene: TRBJ2-7; v_gene: TRBV19; CDR3nt: TGTGCCAGTAGTAACCGAGACGGCTACGAGCAGTACTTC; CDR3aa: CASSNRDGYEQYF
d_gene: .; len: 13; abundance: .; j_gene: TRBJ2-3; v_gene: TRBV27; CDR3nt: TGTGCCAGCAGTTTACAGGGGAGGGGTACGCAGTATTTT; CDR3aa: CASSLQGRGTQYF
d_gene: .; len: 13; abundance: .; j_gene: TRBJ1-2; v_gene: TRBV12-3/TRBV12-4; CDR3nt: TGTGCCAGCAGTCAAGGTCGCGCGAGGGGCTACACCTTC; CDR3aa: CASSQGRARGYTF
d_gene: .; len: 12; abundance: .; j_gene: TRBJ2-1; v_gene: TRBV10-1; CDR3nt: TGCGCCAGCATCCGGACAGACAATGAGCAGTTCTTC; CDR3aa: CASIRTDNEQFF
d_gene: .; len: 14; abundance: .; j_gene: TRBJ2-2; v_gene: TRBV15; CDR3nt: TGTGCCACCAGCAGAGAGGGGCAGCCCGGGGAGCTGTTTTTT; CDR3aa: CATSREGQPGELFF
d_gene: .; len: 13; abundance: few; j_gene: TRBJ2-7; v_gene: TRBV5-4; CDR3nt: TGTGCCAGCAGCTTGCCCAGCTCCTACGAGCAGTACTTC; CDR3aa: CASSLPSSYEQYF
d_gene: .; len: 15; abundance: .; j_gene: TRBJ2-2; v_gene: TRBV7-3; CDR3nt: TGTGCCAGCAGCCTAGCCCTAGGAAACACCGGGGAGCTGTTTTTT; CDR3aa: CASSLALGNTGELFF
d_gene: .; len: 17; abundance: once; j_gene: TRBJ2-2; v_gene: TRBV19; CDR3nt: TGTGCCAGTACCTCAACTAGGGTAGCTGTGAGGACCGGGGAGCTGTTTTTT; CDR3aa: CASTSTRVAVRTGELFF
d_gene: .; len: 13; abundance: .; j_gene: TRBJ1-2; v_gene: TRBV2; CDR3nt: TGTGCCAGCAGCTCCGGGACCCGAGATGGCTACACCTTC; CDR3aa: CASSSGTRDGYTF
d_gene: TRBD1; len: 14; abundance: .; j_gene: TRBJ1-2; v_gene: TRBV2; CDR3nt: TGTGCCAGCAGGGAGGACAGGGGATACTATGGCTACACCTTC; CDR3aa: CASREDRGYYGYTF
d_gene: TRBD1; len: 14; abundance: .; j_gene: TRBJ2-5; v_gene: TRBV4-1; CDR3nt: TGCGCCAGCAGCCCCGGGACAGGGGCAGAGACCCAGTACTTC; CDR3aa: CASSPGTGAETQYF